These 27 T cell receptor beta chains share one sample of origin, sequenced in a study of graft-versus-host responses after intestinal transplantation. No antigens are known for them. Repertoires were generated with immunoSEQ multiplex PCR, while TCRdb's copy carries only in-frame clones and drops some. The table shows around 64,000 clones, with around 93% occurring only once. This specimen was unstimulated CD4+ T cells sorted from spleen or lymph node cells, taken before transplant. The receptor source for this set is a human donor who was the organ donor for an intestinal transplant.

This chain joins TRBV19 and TRBJ2-5; D is unresolved. The CDR3 contains 13 residues. Trimming removed 3 bases at V and 5 bases at J, with 10 bases between. CDR1 and CDR2 (germline): LNHDA, SQIVND (reference sequence). The CDR3 DNA reads as TGTGCCAGTAGTATCCTCGTCCGGGAGACCCAGTACTTC. Amino acids: CASSILVRETQYF.

The V and J genes are TRBV4-3 and TRBJ2-7; D call uncertain. Germline assignment: CDR1 LGHNA and CDR2 YSLEER. The CDR3 runs 13 residues. Trimming took off 0 bases at V and 4 bases at J, with 7 bases between the two ends. The CDR3 DNA is TGCGCCAGCAGCCAAGATCCCACATACGAGCAGTACTTC. Protein: CASSQDPTYEQYF.

The V gene is TRBV7-2, the J gene TRBJ2-5; 8 nucleotides align to TRBD2. After removal of 4 bases from V and 5 bases from J, the junction contained 9 bases not matched to a gene. From germline, CDR1 is SGHTA and CDR2 FQGNSA. CDR3 size: 15 residues. CDR3 nucleotide sequence: TGTGCCAGCAGCTCCCTCGGGGGGGGCTTTGAGACCCAGTACTTC. This translates into CASSSLGGGFETQYF.

The chain is built from TRBV7-2 and TRBJ2-5, with 10 bases aligning to TRBD2. CDR1 SGHTA and CDR2 FQGNSA come from the germline V gene. V was clipped by 3 bases and J by 4 bases; unmatched bases: 11. The CDR3 is made up of 17 amino acids. CDR3 loop: CASSFVSGGASVETQYF. The CDR3 coding sequence is TGTGCCAGCAGCTTCGTAAGCGGGGGGGCGTCGGTAGAGACCCAGTACTTC.

V usage is TRBV15 and J usage is TRBJ2-5; 7 bases line up with TRBD1. CDR1 LNHNV and CDR2 YYDKDF come from the germline V gene (reference sequence). V was pared by 1 base and J by 11 bases, with 19 bases of the junction left unmatched. The CDR3 spans 17 residues. The CDR3 DNA follows: TGTGCCACCAGCAGAGCCAACAGGGGAGAGGGTATCGGAGAGCAGTACTTC. This codes for CATSRANRGEGIGEQYF. Looking up the rest from reference TRBV15 and TRBJ2-5 gives the full variable domain: DAMVIQNPRYQVTQFGKPVTLSCSQTLNHNVMYWYQQKSSQAPKLLFHYYDKDFNNEADTPDNFQSRRPNTSFCFLDIRSPGLGDTAMYLCATSRANRGEGIGEQYFGPGTRLLVL.

The V gene is TRBV6-5, the J gene TRBJ2-1; the D gene is possibly TRBD1 (6 bases). Trimming cost V 5 bases and J 7 bases, with 6 bases left between them. CDR3 length: 11 residues. CDR1 is MNHEY and CDR2 is SVGAGI in the germline V gene. The CDR3 sequence: CASSQGNEQFF. DNA of the CDR3: TGTGCCAGCAGTCAGGGGAATGAGCAGTTCTTC.

The chain carries TRBV19 and TRBJ2-3; D may be TRBD2 (7 bases). The ends were cut back, 2 bases at V and 8 bases at J, with 23 bases in the middle. This CDR3 contains 17 residues. Germline V gene data show CDR1 as LNHDA and CDR2 as SQIVND (reference sequence). CDR3 amino acids: CASSIHPNRGGAGTQYF. The CDR3 DNA reads TGTGCCAGTAGTATACACCCAAATAGGGGGGGGGCCGGTACGCAGTATTTT.

In the case of this clone: Relative to the germline gene, one junction end is altered; a read error may explain this. The chain combines TRBV10-3 with TRBJ2-2; 7 bases map to TRBD2. In germline, CDR1 is ENHRY, CDR2 SYGVKD. This CDR3 has 13 residues. CDR3 in DNA: TGCGCCATCACTGGGAGGGACACCGGGGAGCTGTTTTTT. It encodes CAITGRDTGELFF.

The V and J genes are TRBV2 and TRBJ1-5, with 9 bases fitting TRBD1. The CDR3 is 14 amino acids. The germline V gene has CDR1 SNHLY and CDR2 FYNNEI. J lost 5 bases, V lost 6 bases, and 5 bases had no gene match. DNA for the CDR3: TGTGCCAGCAGGCGGGACAGGGATGATCAGCCCCAGCATTTT. It yields the protein CASRRDRDDQPQHF.

A note on this clone: Germline and junction disagree at one end, which may indicate a read error. The CDR3 DNA reads as TGTGCCAGCAGTTACGCACAGGCTTCGGCCTCTTTC. The encoded protein is CASSYAQASASF. The chain uses TRBV6-6 and TRBJ2-4; the D gene is possibly TRBD1 (5 bases). The V gene's germline CDR1 is MNHNY and CDR2 SVGAGI (reference sequence). CDR3 length equals 12 residues.

This chain joins TRBV6-5 and TRBJ2-7, with 10 bases fitting TRBD2. The germline V gene encodes CDR1 MNHEY and CDR2 SVGAGI. Losses at the gene ends were 1 base for V and 6 bases for J; bases not matched to a gene: 6. The CDR3 consists of 15 residues. The CDR3 bases are TGTGCCAGCAGTTACTGGGAGCGGGGGGGCGGCGAGCAGTACTTC. This sequence encodes CASSYWERGGGEQYF.

In its sample, this clone was seen a few times. The DNA of the CDR3 is TGTGCCAGCAGCTTGCTTTCAGGGGGCGATCAGCCCCAGCATTTT. This sequence encodes CASSLLSGGDQPQHF. This chain uses TRBV5-4 with TRBJ1-5; 8 bases agree with TRBD1. V lost 1 base to trimming and J lost 5 bases; unmatched junction nucleotides: 5. The CDR3 has 15 residues. Germline V gene sequence: CDR1 SGHNT, CDR2 YYREEE (reference sequence).

The V and J genes are TRBV5-4 and TRBJ1-2; D not resolved. Trimming shortened V by 0 bases and J by 1 base, and 4 bases separated the two germline ends. This CDR3 is built from 13 residues. Germline V gives CDR1 SGHNT, CDR2 YYREEE (reference sequence). The CDR3 nucleotides read TGTGCCAGCAGCTTGGACAGTAACTATGGCTACACCTTC. This codes for CASSLDSNYGYTF.

This chain uses TRBV7-2 with TRBJ1-1, with TRBD1 as a possible D gene (6 bases). The CDR3 contains 14 residues. From germline, CDR1 is SGHTA and CDR2 FQGNSA. Deletions cut 6 bases from V and 7 bases from J, with 18 bases between. The CDR3 protein is CASSYRDTSFEAFF. CDR3 bases: TGTGCCAGCAGTTACCGGGACACCTCCTTTGAAGCTTTCTTT.

The V call is TRBV11-2, the J call TRBJ2-2; 11 bases line up with TRBD2. CDR3 length equals 18 residues. Per the germline V gene, CDR1 is SGHAT and CDR2 is FQNNGV. The V and J ends lost 3 bases and 3 bases, in that order; junction bases with no gene match: 9. For the CDR3, the DNA is TGTGCCAGCAGCTTTTTCGTACTAGCGGGGGAATACACCGGGGAGCTGTTTTTT. Translating gives CASSFFVLAGEYTGELFF.

The chain links TRBV18 to TRBJ1-5; TRBD1 might be the D (5 bases). The V gene's germline CDR1 is KGHSH and CDR2 LQKENI. V shed 3 bases and J shed 2 bases, with 8 bases lying between them. The CDR3 sequence is 14 residues long. The CDR3 here is CASSPTVGNQPQHF. The CDR3 bases are TGTGCCAGCTCACCGACAGTGGGCAATCAGCCCCAGCATTTT. Combining the CDR3 with reference TRBV18 and TRBJ1-5 gives the whole variable domain NAGVMQNPRHLVRRRGQEARLRCSPMKGHSHVYWYRQLPEEGLKFMVYLQKENIIDESGMPKERFSAEFPKEGPSILRIQQVVRGDSAAYFCASSPTVGNQPQHFGDGTRLSIL.

Notes on this clone: This sample includes further DNA sequences coding for the same CDR3. The rearrangement uses TRBV4-2 and TRBJ2-1; D gene ambiguous. V was pared by 2 bases and J by 4 bases, with 12 bases between. This CDR3 spans 15 amino acids. Germline assignment: CDR1 LGHNA and CDR2 YNFKEQ. The CDR3 loop is CASSQSSPIYNEQFF. The CDR3 coding sequence is TGTGCCAGCAGCCAAAGCAGCCCAATTTACAATGAGCAGTTCTTC.

J is TRBJ1-4 and V is TRBV4-1; maybe TRBD1 (6 bases). In germline, CDR1 is MGHRA, CDR2 YSYEKL. The CDR3 runs 15 residues. The V gene lost 0 bases and the J gene lost 7 bases, with 12 bases spanning the gap. The CDR3 reads CASSQDRGRSEKLFF. The CDR3 coding sequence is TGCGCCAGCAGCCAAGACAGGGGACGGAGTGAAAAACTGTTTTTT.

The chain recombines TRBV29-1 with TRBJ1-2, with a weak D call TRBD1 (5 bases). The CDR3 spans 11 residues. CDR1 is SQVTM, CDR2 ANQGSEA, per germline. V was pared by 2 bases and J by 5 bases, with 6 bases between. CDR3 DNA: TGCAGCGTTGAACAGGGATATGGCTACACCTTC. Translating gives CSVEQGYGYTF.

The V gene is TRBV29-1, the J gene TRBJ2-7, with D possibly being TRBD1 or TRBD2 (5 bases each). The V gene's germline CDR1 is SQVTM and CDR2 ANQGSEA. The V gene lost 4 bases and the J gene lost 2 bases, with 18 bases spanning the gap. The CDR3 is 15 residues long. Written as DNA, the CDR3 is TGCAGCGTTGTGCTCCCGGGGCAAGCAGCCTACGAGCAGTACTTC. This sequence encodes CSVVLPGQAAYEQYF.

The gene calls are TRBV11-1 and TRBJ2-7; D assignment may be TRBD1 or TRBD2 (6 bases each). V was cut by 2 bases and J by 2 bases, with 10 bases left in between. Germline V CDR1 and CDR2: SGHAT, FQDESV (reference sequence). The CDR3 totals 14 residues. The CDR3 loop reads CASSLTGATYEQYF. Written as DNA, the CDR3 is TGTGCCAGCAGCTTAACGGGGGCAACCTACGAGCAGTACTTC.

The V call is TRBV18, the J call TRBJ2-1, with 8 bases that match TRBD1. CDR3 length: 16 amino acids. The germline V gene has CDR1 KGHSH and CDR2 LQKENI. V gave up 5 bases and J gave up 4 bases; unmatched junction bases: 10. The CDR3 DNA reads TGTGCCAGCTCAACAACCCGGGACAGGTTATACAATGAGCAGTTCTTC. Protein: CASSTTRDRLYNEQFF.

The genes are TRBV4-2 and TRBJ2-3; TRBD2 matches 11 bases. The CDR3 spans 16 residues. Germline-derived CDR1 and CDR2 are LGHNA and YNFKEQ. V gave up 4 bases and J gave up 6 bases; unmatched junction bases: 9. In DNA, the CDR3 is TGTGCCAGCAGCCCGGATAGCGGGGGGGCCTTGGATACGCAGTATTTT. Translated, it gives CASSPDSGGALDTQYF.

This clone has only one observation. The chain combines TRBV6-1 with TRBJ2-1, with D uncertain. This CDR3 has 12 residues. From germline, CDR1 is MNHNS and CDR2 SASEGT. Trimming took 1 base from V and 10 from J, leaving 8 bases between them. In DNA form, the CDR3 reads TGTGCCAGCAGTGAAGGAAGGCGGGAGCAGTTCTTC. Its translation is CASSEGRREQFF.

The J gene is TRBJ2-3, the V gene TRBV6-5; D is unclear. Germline-derived CDR1 and CDR2 are MNHEY and SVGAGI. The length of the CDR3 is 13 residues. The V end was cut by 0 bases, the J end by 6 bases, with 7 bases between. The CDR3 loop is CASSYSYFDTQYF. CDR3 DNA: TGTGCCAGCAGTTACTCGTACTTCGATACGCAGTATTTT.

The chain employs TRBV7-9 and TRBJ2-7; possible D gene TRBD2, 6 bases. Germline CDR1 reads SEHNR; CDR2 reads FQNEAQ (reference sequence). The CDR3 length is 15 residues. Deletions cut 5 bases from V and 0 bases from J, with 14 bases between. In nucleotides, the CDR3 is TGTGCCAGCAGCGTGACGGGGGAGAGCTCCTACGAGCAGTACTTC. Translating gives CASSVTGESSYEQYF.

The rearrangement uses TRBV5-4 and TRBJ2-3; TRBD2 aligns across 16 bases. From germline, CDR1 is SGHNT and CDR2 YYREEE (reference sequence). The V segment lost 0 bases and the J segment 7 bases; nucleotides outside the gene matches: 8. This CDR3 spans 18 amino acids. The CDR3 spells CASSLGSRGLAGGHTQYF. The CDR3 DNA is TGTGCCAGCAGCTTGGGGAGCCGGGGACTAGCGGGGGGGCATACGCAGTATTTT.